This TCR beta chain emerged from a study of T cell repertoires in cytomegalovirus infection (dated by TCRdb to between 2018 and 2020). Study-wide context: Alongside well-studied HLA-B-restricted epitopes, the peptide stimulations were aimed at recently identified HLA-C-restricted CMV epitopes, whose presentation resists viral immunomodulation. Donor HLA type was relevant to the analysis, because carriage of CMV infection together with the matching HLA type was indicated by public TCR beta signatures. The research as a whole found: Carriers of CMV infection plus the relevant HLA type were discriminated by the cumulative frequency of public TCR beta family members in the study cohort and in an independent roughly 400-donor cohort. In the ex vivo response, HLA-C-restricted CMV-specific TCR beta clonotypes were dominant, and in two of eight donors the single most frequent clonotype came from this HLA-C-restricted group.

The treatment or condition label of this sample denotes: in vitro stimulation with specific CMV peptide epitopes to enrich CMV-specific T cells. This clonotype was found a few times. It lacks a known antigen. No much larger clonotype is one base removed from it; base qualities were not supplied. The V end loses 1 base and the J end loses 2 bases, and a stretch of 15 bases separates them. Inclusive of the bounding cysteine and phenylalanine, the CDR3 is 16 residues long. CDR3 DNA is the only sequence kept; it has 48 bases, read in frame from the first base. The germline V gene (reference sequence) yields SEHNR for CDR1 and FQNEAQ for CDR2. TCRdb lists the instrument as Illumina HiSeq 1500. The public reads were reanalyzed by TCRdb: fastp trimming at Q25, MiXCR alignment, in-frame beta chains only. A single entry per CDR3 protein holds the most common genes and DNA from its merged rows. A total of under 95,000 distinct CDR3 sequences appear in this sample, roughly half of them only once. Approximately 93% of the sample belongs to the ten largest clones.

The sample in question was CD8+ T cells from cultured PBMCs, obtained from culture after CMV antigen stimulation. The sequence is built from TRBV7-9 and TRBJ2-7; the D match is possibly TRBD1 or TRBD2, with 6 bases aligned in each. This receptor was obtained from a human donor in good health (CMV status not recorded). Some clones in this sample may be carry-over from other donors' samples. The CDR3: CASSLEEGDSAYEQYF. The DNA is as follows: TGTGCCAGCAGCTTAGAGGAGGGGGATTCAGCCTACGAGCAGTACTTC. With the portions outside the CDR3 filled from the reference TRBV7-9 and TRBJ2-7 genes, the complete variable region becomes DTGVSQNPRHKITKRGQNVTFRCDPISEHNRLYWYRQTLGQGPEFLTYFQNEAQLEKSRLLSDRFSAERPKGSFSTLEIQRTEQGDSAMYLCASSLEEGDSAYEQYFGPGTRLTVT.